The 30 T cell receptor beta chains below come from one sample, sequenced in a study of Ad26.COV2.S vaccination and SARS-CoV-2 variants. Clones were read by immunoSEQ multiplex PCR, and TCRdb kept only the in-frame ones, dropping some. The data show 400,000 to 450,000 clones, with approximately 90% seen just once and 9% to 15% held by the top ten. Treatment specified: 15 to 20 received Ad26.COV2.S at low or high dose, single or two shots; 5 received placebo; per-sample allocation not given. Each sample was drawn 63 days after the first injection (of vaccine or placebo). The material was peripheral blood, obtained in a trial of Ad26.COV2.S vaccine versus placebo. The receptors here all came from a person between 18 and 65 years old who received the Ad26.COV2.S COVID-19 vaccine or a placebo.

This chain connects TRBV7-6 to TRBJ2-3; TRBD2 matches 13 bases. This CDR3 has 16 amino acids. J was trimmed by 2 bases and V by 5 bases; bases with no gene match: 4. Germline loops: CDR1 SGHVS, CDR2 FNYEAQ. In nucleotides, the CDR3 is TGTGCCAGCAGCCCGGGACTAGCGGGGTACACAGATACGCAGTATTTT. Its translation is CASSPGLAGYTDTQYF.

This clone was recorded once. CDR3 loop: CAAGSIALGNTEAFF. Written as DNA, the CDR3 is TGTGCCGCCGGTTCAATAGCCCTTGGGAACACTGAAGCTTTCTTT. V and J are TRBV28 and TRBJ1-1, with D uncertain. V lost 11 bases, J lost 1 base, and 20 bases lay in between. The CDR3 runs to 15 residues. Germline loops: CDR1 MDHEN, CDR2 SYDVKM.

The J gene is TRBJ2-1, the V gene TRBV27; 9 bases line up with TRBD1. This CDR3 is built from 16 residues. Germline V gene data show CDR1 as MNHEY and CDR2 as SMNVEV (reference sequence). V was clipped by 0 bases and J by 2 bases; unmatched bases: 2. CDR3 sequence reads: CASSLSRTGAYNEQFF. For the CDR3, the DNA is TGTGCCAGCAGTTTATCCCGGACAGGGGCCTACAATGAGCAGTTCTTC.

The chain is built from TRBV6-5 and TRBJ1-1; D is ambiguous. The CDR3 totals 15 residues. Trimming pared 0 bases from V and 1 base from J, leaving 9 bases between. Germline lookup yields CDR1 MNHEY and CDR2 SVGAGI. Here the CDR3 reads CASSYSTARNTEAFF. CDR3 DNA sequence: TGTGCCAGCAGTTACTCGACCGCGAGGAACACTGAAGCTTTCTTT.

This chain uses TRBV24-1 with TRBJ1-5; D unclear. The CDR3 runs to 14 residues. The germline gives CDR1 KGHDR, CDR2 SFDVKD. Between the trimmed V and J ends, which lost 3 bases and 1 base, there was a span of 6 bases. CDR3 DNA: TGTGCCACCAGTGATCCTGAGAGCAATCAGCCCCAGCATTTT. It is translated as CATSDPESNQPQHF.

The chain links TRBV24-1 to TRBJ1-1, with TRBD1 matching over 9 bases. After removal of 7 bases from V and 6 bases from J, the junction contained 2 bases not matched to a gene. CDR3 length equals 12 residues. Germline V gives CDR1 KGHDR, CDR2 SFDVKD. The CDR3 nucleotides read TGTGCCACCAGCGGGACAGGGCCTGAAGCTTTCTTT. Translated: CATSGTGPEAFF.

The rearrangement joins TRBV10-3 to TRBJ1-1; 7 nucleotides align to TRBD1. This CDR3 has 13 amino acids. CDR1 is ENHRY, CDR2 SYGVKD, per germline. Trimming took 5 bases from V and 1 from J; bases not matched to a gene: 1. CDR3 coding DNA: TGTGCCATCAGTCGGGACAGGAACACTGAAGCTTTCTTT. Amino acids: CAISRDRNTEAFF.

This clone was counted a few times. The same CDR3 arises from other DNA sequences in this sample as well. This rearrangement joins TRBV27 to TRBJ2-7; no definite D call. V was cut by 4 bases and J by 2 bases, with 6 bases left in between. In germline, CDR1 is MNHEY, CDR2 SMNVEV (reference sequence). The CDR3 contains 12 residues. The CDR3 nucleotides read TGTGCCAGCAGTTCTCCCGCCTACGAGCAGTACTTC. This gives the protein CASSSPAYEQYF.

The V and J genes are TRBV28 and TRBJ2-1; D is possibly TRBD2 (5 bases). The V and J ends lost 7 bases and 10 bases respectively, with 11 bases between them. Germline V lookup: CDR1 MDHEN, CDR2 SYDVKM. The CDR3 runs to 11 residues. This CDR3 reads CASTSGGEQFF. The CDR3 DNA reads as TGTGCCAGCACCTCAGGCGGGGAGCAGTTCTTC. The complete variable domain, with remaining parts taken from reference TRBV28 and TRBJ2-1, reads DVKVTQSSRYLVKRTGEKVFLECVQDMDHENMFWYRQDPGLGLRLIYFSYDVKMKEKGDIPEGYSVSREKKERFSLILESASTNQTSMYLCASTSGGEQFFGPGTRLTVL.

For the CDR3, the DNA is TGCGCCAGCAGCCCGGGACTAGCGAACACCGGGGAGCTGTTTTTT. It is translated as CASSPGLANTGELFF. The chain employs TRBV5-1 and TRBJ2-2; TRBD2 matches at 8 bases. The CDR3 spans 15 residues. The trim removed 4 bases at V and 0 bases at J, leaving 2 bases unmatched. CDR1 and CDR2 (germline): SGHRS, YFSETQ.

DNA of the CDR3: TGTGCCAGCAGCGCGACAGGGGTTGGTGAGCAGTACTTC. Residues: CASSATGVGEQYF. This sequence joins TRBV7-2 and TRBJ2-7; 8 bases align to TRBD1. Trimming removed 5 bases from V and 7 bases from J; junction bases left unmatched: 7. There are 13 residues in the CDR3. Germline V lookup: CDR1 SGHTA, CDR2 FQGNSA.

The gene calls are TRBV3-1 (or the pseudogene TRBV3-2) and TRBJ2-7; 8 bases are a match to TRBD1. The length of the CDR3 is 14 residues. Per the germline V gene, CDR1 is LGHDT and CDR2 is YNNKEL (reference sequence). The ends lost 4 bases at V and 4 bases at J; junction bases unmatched: 6. In DNA, the CDR3 is TGTGCCAGCAGCCGGGGACAGGAGATGTACGAGCAGTACTTC. Residues: CASSRGQEMYEQYF.

The chain joins TRBV7-8 to TRBJ1-5; D is unresolved. V lost 4 bases and J 2 bases, leaving 12 bases between the germline ends. The CDR3 runs to 15 residues. Germline V lookup: CDR1 SGHVS, CDR2 FQNEAQ. CDR3 in DNA: TGTGCCAGCAGCTCGCGCCTAGGTGGCAATCAGCCCCAGCATTTT. Its translation is CASSSRLGGNQPQHF.

The chain recombines TRBV19 with TRBJ2-1; 14 bases fit TRBD2. V shed 5 bases, J shed 4 bases, and the junction held 13 bases outside the gene matches. The germline CDR1 and CDR2 sequences are LNHDA and SQIVND (reference sequence). This CDR3 is 19 amino acids long. CDR3 loop: CASSPTPGLAGEGYNEQFF. CDR3 DNA: TGTGCCAGTAGTCCGACGCCGGGACTAGCGGGAGAAGGATACAATGAGCAGTTCTTC.

For the CDR3, the DNA is TGCGCCAGCAGCTCCGGTAAAGCGGGACGCCGCACAGATACGCAGTATTTT. Protein sequence: CASSSGKAGRRTDTQYF. The chain uses TRBV5-1 and TRBJ2-3, with TRBD2 matching 7 bases. The CDR3 runs 17 residues. CDR1 and CDR2 from the germline V gene are SGHRS and YFSETQ. The V segment lost 3 bases and the J segment 1 base; nucleotides outside the gene matches: 11.

The CDR3 here is CASRKDRRNEKLFF. The CDR3 DNA follows: TGTGCCAGCAGGAAGGACAGAAGAAATGAAAAACTGTTTTTT. The genes are TRBV2 and TRBJ1-4, with D maybe TRBD1 (6 bases). Germline V lookup: CDR1 SNHLY, CDR2 FYNNEI. The germline V and J ends were trimmed by 6 bases and 5 bases, with 13 bases remaining between them. The CDR3 is 14 amino acids.

V usage is TRBV28 and J usage is TRBJ1-5; 11 bases map to TRBD1. The junction had 8 bases not matched to a gene; V was cut back by 6 bases and J by 1 base. The CDR3 is 17 residues long. Per germline, CDR1 MDHEN and CDR2 SYDVKM. The CDR3 nucleotides read TGTGCCAGCAGGTCCGGGACAGGGGGAATCAGCAATCAGCCCCAGCATTTT. Protein: CASRSGTGGISNQPQHF.

About this clone itself: The junction shows a germline mismatch at one end, possibly a read error. The V call is TRBV3-1 (or the pseudogene TRBV3-2), the J call TRBJ2-7, with D maybe TRBD2 (6 bases). The germline gives CDR1 LGHDT, CDR2 YNNKEL (reference sequence). The CDR3 extends over 22 amino acids. CDR3 DNA sequence: TGTGCCAGCAACCAACACATCAGCCAAGATTCCTTATGGGGACTTTTCCCCTACGAGCAGTACTTC. It encodes CASNQHISQDSLWGLFPYEQYF.

A few counts support this clone. The V gene is TRBV6-2 or TRBV6-3, the J gene TRBJ1-5, with D perhaps TRBD1 (5 bases). CDR1 is MNHEY and CDR2 is SVGEGT in the germline V gene. This CDR3 comprises 12 residues. V was clipped by 2 bases and J by 14 bases, with 13 bases between them. In DNA form, the CDR3 reads TGTGCCAGCAGTTACGGTCAGGGTGACAAGCATTTT. This encodes CASSYGQGDKHF.

About this clone itself: The same CDR3 arises from other DNA sequences in this sample as well. This chain links TRBV2 with TRBJ1-4; TRBD1 agrees at 11 bases. Germline CDR1 is SNHLY and CDR2 is FYNNEI. This CDR3 region has 14 residues. Trimming removed 6 bases from V and 5 bases from J; junction bases left unmatched: 2. DNA of the CDR3: TGTGCCAGCAGCCGGGACAGGGGGAATGAAAAACTGTTTTTT. It specifies CASSRDRGNEKLFF.

The CDR3 loop reads CASSFEERNTIYF. The DNA for the CDR3 is TGTGCCAGCAGCTTCGAAGAACGAAACACCATATATTTT. The V gene is TRBV7-2, the J gene TRBJ1-3; D call uncertain. V lost 3 bases to trimming and J lost 5 bases, with 8 bases between them. This CDR3 has 13 residues. The germline V gene encodes CDR1 SGHTA and CDR2 FQGNSA.

This sequence joins TRBV9 and TRBJ2-1, with 7 bases aligning to TRBD2. Germline V gene sequence: CDR1 SGDLS, CDR2 YYNGEE. V lost 0 bases to trimming and J lost 4 bases; unmatched junction nucleotides: 4. The CDR3 loop spans 15 amino acids. The CDR3 sequence: CASSVGSGNYNEQFF. CDR3 nucleotide sequence: TGTGCCAGCAGCGTAGGAAGCGGGAATTACAATGAGCAGTTCTTC.

The chain combines TRBV30 with TRBJ1-5; weak D call: TRBD1 (5 bases). Trimming removed 2 bases from V and 7 bases from J, with 9 bases in between. The CDR3 extends over 12 amino acids. Germline assignment: CDR1 GTSNPN and CDR2 SVGIG (reference sequence). CDR3 coding DNA: TGTGCCTGGAGTTCGGGGACCCAGCCCCAGCATTTT. This encodes CAWSSGTQPQHF.

This chain uses TRBV10-3 with TRBJ2-3, with TRBD2 identical over 8 bases. Germline CDR1 ENHRY, CDR2 SYGVKD. V was pared by 4 bases and J by 4 bases, with 7 bases of the junction left unmatched. The CDR3 is made up of 15 amino acids. The CDR3 DNA sequence: TGTGCCATCAGTGGTCCCGGGACTAGGGCAGATACGCAGTATTTT. The encoded protein is CAISGPGTRADTQYF.

In its sample, this clone was seen a few times. The rearrangement links TRBV6-2 or TRBV6-3 to TRBJ2-5; D is unresolved. Deletions cut 4 bases from V and 2 bases from J, with 11 bases between. Looked up from germline, CDR1 is MNHEY and CDR2 is SVGEGT. This CDR3 spans 14 amino acids. In DNA form, the CDR3 reads TGTGCCAGCAGTTCTCTGGTCGGGCAAGAGACCCAGTACTTC. Translating gives CASSSLVGQETQYF.

The chain combines TRBV5-1 with TRBJ1-2, with D possibly TRBD1 on 5 matching bases. This CDR3 is built from 13 residues. Between the trimmed V and J ends, which lost 4 bases and 4 bases, there was a span of 11 bases. The germline V gene encodes CDR1 SGHRS and CDR2 YFSETQ. CDR3 sequence (DNA): TGCGCCAGCAGCCTGGGGGGAATCTATGGCTACACCTTC. Protein product: CASSLGGIYGYTF.

This clone has only a few counts. The V and J genes are TRBV5-1 and TRBJ2-1, with D possibly matching TRBD2 (5 bases). V dropped 5 bases and J dropped 1 base, with 7 bases sitting between them. This CDR3 has 13 residues. In germline, CDR1 is SGHRS, CDR2 YFSETQ. CDR3 bases: TGCGCCAGCAGAAGCGGTTCCTACAATGAGCAGTTCTTC. Its translation is CASRSGSYNEQFF.

A single count supports this clone. The chain recombines TRBV7-2 with TRBJ2-7; D call uncertain. Trimming pared 1 base from V and 3 bases from J, leaving 7 bases between. CDR3 length: 13 residues. The germline CDR1 and CDR2 sequences are SGHTA and FQGNSA. Here the CDR3 DNA reads TGTGCCAGCAGCTTAGTAGAGGTCTACGAGCAGTACTTC. Protein: CASSLVEVYEQYF.

This rearrangement joins TRBV12-3 or TRBV12-4 to TRBJ2-3, with no clear D. The V end was cut by 3 bases, the J end by 1 base, with 2 bases between. This CDR3 contains 12 residues. The CDR3 is CASSLRTDTQYF. The CDR3 region has the DNA TGTGCCAGCAGTTTGCGCACAGATACGCAGTATTTT.

This chain connects TRBV19 to TRBJ2-1, with 9 nucleotides matching TRBD2. Trimming took 6 bases from V and 0 from J; bases not matched to a gene: 3. This CDR3 has 15 amino acids. Germline V gives CDR1 LNHDA, CDR2 SQIVND (reference sequence). CDR3 region: CASSSSGVSYNEQFF. CDR3 nucleotide sequence: TGTGCCAGTAGCTCTAGCGGGGTCTCCTACAATGAGCAGTTCTTC.